This T cell receptor beta chain is drawn from a study of graft-versus-host responses after intestinal transplantation. For the study at large: Among the recipients, all got anti-thymocyte globulin induction and then tacrolimus and steroids for two to four years.

Concerning this clone itself: Its target is unknown.

Study-wide findings and caveats: Levels of circulating GvH clones at their peak were associated with early post-transplant HvG declines.

The method was immunoSEQ multiplex PCR; TCRdb's version includes in-frame clones alone and lacks a portion of them. The sample lists roughly 97,000 clones, less than 90% occurring once. The CDR3 has 17 amino acids. The germline V gene encodes CDR1 SGHNT and CDR2 YYREEE (reference sequence). The J segment lost 3 bases and the V segment lost 4 bases, leaving 11 bases of the junction unmatched. This specimen consisted of unstimulated CD4+ T cells sorted from spleen or lymph node cells, obtained before intestinal transplant. V usage is TRBV5-4 and J usage is TRBJ2-3, with 10 bases fitting TRBD2. This receptor was identified in a human donor who received an intestinal transplant. CDR3 bases: TGTGCCAGCAGCCAACACAAAACTAGCGGGATAACAGATACGCAGTATTTT. It encodes CASSQHKTSGITDTQYF.